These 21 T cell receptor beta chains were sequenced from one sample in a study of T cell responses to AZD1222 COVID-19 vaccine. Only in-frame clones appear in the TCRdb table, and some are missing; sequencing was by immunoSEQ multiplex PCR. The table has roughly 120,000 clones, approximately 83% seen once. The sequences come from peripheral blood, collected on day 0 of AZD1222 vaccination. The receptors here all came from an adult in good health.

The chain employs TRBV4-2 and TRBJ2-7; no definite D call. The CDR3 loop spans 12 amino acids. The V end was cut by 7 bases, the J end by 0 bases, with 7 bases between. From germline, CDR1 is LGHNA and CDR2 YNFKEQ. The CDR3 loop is CASTGASYEQYF. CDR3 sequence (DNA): TGTGCCAGCACCGGTGCCTCCTACGAGCAGTACTTC.

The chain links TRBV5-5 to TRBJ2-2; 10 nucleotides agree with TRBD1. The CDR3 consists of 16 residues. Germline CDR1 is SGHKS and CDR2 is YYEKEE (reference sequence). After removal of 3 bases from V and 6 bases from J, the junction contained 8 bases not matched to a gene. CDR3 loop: CASSSPDRGVPGELFF. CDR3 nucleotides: TGTGCCAGCAGCTCCCCGGACAGGGGGGTCCCCGGGGAGCTGTTTTTT.

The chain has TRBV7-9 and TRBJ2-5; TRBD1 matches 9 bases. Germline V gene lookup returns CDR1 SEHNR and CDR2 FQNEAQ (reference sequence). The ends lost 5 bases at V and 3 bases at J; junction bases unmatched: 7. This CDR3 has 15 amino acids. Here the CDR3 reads CASSRDRDTKETQYF. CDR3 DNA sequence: TGTGCCAGCAGCCGGGACAGGGATACTAAAGAGACCCAGTACTTC.

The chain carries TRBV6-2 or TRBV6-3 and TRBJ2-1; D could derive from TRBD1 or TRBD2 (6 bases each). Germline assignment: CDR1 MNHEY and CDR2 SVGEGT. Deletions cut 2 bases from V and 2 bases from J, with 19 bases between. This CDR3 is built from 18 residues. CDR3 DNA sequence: TGTGCCAGCAGTTACCCGGATGTAAGGAGGGGGGCCTACAATGAGCAGTTCTTC. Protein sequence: CASSYPDVRRGAYNEQFF.

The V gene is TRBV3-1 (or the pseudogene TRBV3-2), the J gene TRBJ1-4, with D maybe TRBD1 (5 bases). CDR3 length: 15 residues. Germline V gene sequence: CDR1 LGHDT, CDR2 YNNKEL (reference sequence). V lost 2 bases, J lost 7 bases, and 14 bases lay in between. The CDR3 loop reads CASSQIGAIGEKLFF. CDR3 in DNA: TGTGCCAGCAGCCAAATAGGGGCGATAGGTGAAAAACTGTTTTTT.

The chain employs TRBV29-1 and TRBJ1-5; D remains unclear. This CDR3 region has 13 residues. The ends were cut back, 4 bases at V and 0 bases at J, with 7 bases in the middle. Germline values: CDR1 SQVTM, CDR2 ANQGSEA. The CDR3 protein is CSVVANSNQPQHF. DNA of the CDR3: TGCAGCGTTGTTGCGAATAGCAATCAGCCCCAGCATTTT.

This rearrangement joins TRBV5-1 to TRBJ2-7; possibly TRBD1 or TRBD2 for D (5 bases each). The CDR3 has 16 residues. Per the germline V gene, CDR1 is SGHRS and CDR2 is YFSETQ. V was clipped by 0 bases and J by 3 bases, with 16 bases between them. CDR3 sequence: CASSLAGAAALYEQYF. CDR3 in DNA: TGCGCCAGCAGCTTGGCCGGGGCGGCAGCCCTCTACGAGCAGTACTTC.

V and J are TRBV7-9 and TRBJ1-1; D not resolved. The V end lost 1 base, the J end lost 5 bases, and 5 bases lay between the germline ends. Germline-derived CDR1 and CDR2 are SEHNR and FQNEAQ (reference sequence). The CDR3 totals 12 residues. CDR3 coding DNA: TGTGCCAGCAGCTTAGGGGTGACTGAAGCTTTCTTT. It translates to CASSLGVTEAFF.

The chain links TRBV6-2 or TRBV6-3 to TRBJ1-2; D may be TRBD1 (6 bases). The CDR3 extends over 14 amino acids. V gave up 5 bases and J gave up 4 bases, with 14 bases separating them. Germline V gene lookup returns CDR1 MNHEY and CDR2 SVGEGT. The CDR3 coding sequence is TGTGCCAGCAGTCCCGGAGGGGGTCTCTATGGCTACACCTTC. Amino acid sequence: CASSPGGGLYGYTF.

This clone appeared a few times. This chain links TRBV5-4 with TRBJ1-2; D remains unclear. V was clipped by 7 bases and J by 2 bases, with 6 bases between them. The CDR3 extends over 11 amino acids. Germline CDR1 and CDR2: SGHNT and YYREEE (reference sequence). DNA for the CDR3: TGTGCCAGCTCCTACAACTATGGCTACACCTTC. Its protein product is CASSYNYGYTF.

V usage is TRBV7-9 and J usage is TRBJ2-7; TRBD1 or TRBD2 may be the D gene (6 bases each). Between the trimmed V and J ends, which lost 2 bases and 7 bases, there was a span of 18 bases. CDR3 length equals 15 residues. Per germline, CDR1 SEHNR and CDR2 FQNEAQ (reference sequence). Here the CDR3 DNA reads TGTGCCAGCAGCTTAATGGCCACGGGGGCGGGGGAGCAGTACTTC. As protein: CASSLMATGAGEQYF.

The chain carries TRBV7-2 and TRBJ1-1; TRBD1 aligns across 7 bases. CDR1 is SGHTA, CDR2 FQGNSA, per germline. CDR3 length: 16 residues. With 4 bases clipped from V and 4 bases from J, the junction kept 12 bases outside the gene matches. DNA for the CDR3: TGTGCCAGCAGCTCCCACAGGGGAGGGTTGGTCACTGAAGCTTTCTTT. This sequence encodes CASSSHRGGLVTEAFF.

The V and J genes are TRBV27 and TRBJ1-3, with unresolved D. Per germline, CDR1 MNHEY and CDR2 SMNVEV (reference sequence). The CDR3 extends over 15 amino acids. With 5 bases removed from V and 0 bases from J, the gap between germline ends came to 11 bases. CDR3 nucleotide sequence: TGTGCCAGCAGTCGACGGATTAGCTCTGGAAACACCATATATTTT. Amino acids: CASSRRISSGNTIYF.

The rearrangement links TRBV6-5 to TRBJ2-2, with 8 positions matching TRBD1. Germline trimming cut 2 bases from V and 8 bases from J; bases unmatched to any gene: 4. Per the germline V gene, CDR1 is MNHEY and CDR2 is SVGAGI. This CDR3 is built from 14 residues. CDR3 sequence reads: CASSYGQGAGELFF. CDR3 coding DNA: TGTGCCAGCAGTTACGGGCAGGGGGCTGGGGAGCTGTTTTTT.

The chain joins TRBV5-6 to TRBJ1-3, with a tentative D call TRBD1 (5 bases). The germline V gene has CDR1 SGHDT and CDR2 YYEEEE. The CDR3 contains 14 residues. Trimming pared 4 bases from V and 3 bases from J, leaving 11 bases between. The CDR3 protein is CASSPRGFGNTIYF. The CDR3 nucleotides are TGTGCCAGCAGCCCACGGGGGTTTGGAAACACCATATATTTT.

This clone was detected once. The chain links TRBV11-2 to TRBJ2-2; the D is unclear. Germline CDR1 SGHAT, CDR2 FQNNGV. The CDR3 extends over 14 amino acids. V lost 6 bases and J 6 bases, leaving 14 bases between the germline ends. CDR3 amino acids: CASRYVNWAGELFF. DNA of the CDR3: TGTGCCAGCAGATACGTGAATTGGGCCGGGGAGCTGTTTTTT.

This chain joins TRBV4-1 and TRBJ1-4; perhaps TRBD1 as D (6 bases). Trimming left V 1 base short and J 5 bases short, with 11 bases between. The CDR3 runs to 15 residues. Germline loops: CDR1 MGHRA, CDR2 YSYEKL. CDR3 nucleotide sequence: TGCGCCAGCAGCCAAGGTCAGGGGATGAATGAAAAACTGTTTTTT. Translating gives CASSQGQGMNEKLFF.

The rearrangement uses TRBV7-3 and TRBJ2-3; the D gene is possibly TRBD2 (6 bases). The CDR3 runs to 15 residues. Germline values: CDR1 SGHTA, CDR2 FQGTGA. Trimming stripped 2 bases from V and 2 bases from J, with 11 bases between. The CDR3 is CASSLGGTYTDTQYF. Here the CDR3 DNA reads TGTGCCAGCAGCTTAGGCGGGACTTACACAGATACGCAGTATTTT.

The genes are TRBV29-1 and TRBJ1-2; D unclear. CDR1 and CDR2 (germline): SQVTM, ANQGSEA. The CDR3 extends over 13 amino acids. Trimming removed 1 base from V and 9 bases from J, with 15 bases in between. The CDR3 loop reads CSVEAATDRSYTF. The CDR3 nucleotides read TGCAGCGTTGAAGCGGCCACGGATAGGAGCTACACCTTC.

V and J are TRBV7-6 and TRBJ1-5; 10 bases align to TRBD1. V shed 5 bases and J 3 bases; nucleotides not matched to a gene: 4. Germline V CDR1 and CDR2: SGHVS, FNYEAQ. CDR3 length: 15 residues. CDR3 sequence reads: CASSQGTGDNQPQHF. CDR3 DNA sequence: TGTGCCAGCAGCCAGGGGACAGGGGACAATCAGCCCCAGCATTTT.

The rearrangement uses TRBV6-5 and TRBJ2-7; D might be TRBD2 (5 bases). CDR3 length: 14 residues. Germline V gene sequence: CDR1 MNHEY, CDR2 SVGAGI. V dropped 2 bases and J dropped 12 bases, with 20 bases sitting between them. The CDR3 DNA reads TGTGCCAGCAGTTACGAGGGTAGTAAGATTCTTTGGTACTTC. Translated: CASSYEGSKILWYF.